The 10 T cell receptor beta chains reported below all come from one sample, sequenced in a study of persistence of HIV-infected CD4 T cells. Cells were stimulated nonspecifically with anti-CD3/anti-CD28 magnetic beads. Responding CD4+ T cells were sorted by upregulation of both CD40 ligand and CD69. These TCRs are of unknown antigen specificity. This was the immunoSEQ version 4 assay in survey mode. Some clones are missing from TCRdb's copy, which holds only in-frame ones; the method was immunoSEQ multiplex PCR. The sample lists over 35,000 clones; 90% to 95% were seen once. The sequencing here drew on CD4+ T cells sorted from PBMCs after approximately 19-hour stimulation, taken from a patient who received antiretroviral therapy. The source is an adult man with HIV who was CMV-seropositive.

V usage is TRBV7-2 and J usage is TRBJ1-4; a possible D gene is TRBD1 (5 bases). Per germline, CDR1 SGHTA and CDR2 FQGNSA. Trimming left V 6 bases short and J 0 bases short, with 11 bases between. This CDR3 spans 15 amino acids. The CDR3 sequence is CASSSSRATNEKLFF. In DNA form, the CDR3 reads TGTGCCAGCAGTTCCTCCAGGGCAACTAATGAAAAACTGTTTTTT. Full variable domain (missing parts from reference TRBV7-2 and TRBJ1-4): GAGVSQSPSNKVTEKGKDVELRCDPISGHTALYWYRQSLGQGLEFLIYFQGNSAPDKSGLPSDRFSAERTGGSVSTLTIQRTQQEDSAVYLCASSSSRATNEKLFFGSGTQLSVL.

V usage is TRBV9 and J usage is TRBJ1-1; D remains unclear. Trimming took 1 base from V and 0 from J, leaving 4 bases between them. Germline-derived CDR1 and CDR2 are SGDLS and YYNGEE. CDR3 length: 13 residues. In DNA, the CDR3 is TGTGCCAGCAGCGTAAGGATGAACACTGAAGCTTTCTTT. Protein: CASSVRMNTEAFF.

The chain has TRBV27 and TRBJ2-7; D gene ambiguous. The germline V gene has CDR1 MNHEY and CDR2 SMNVEV (reference sequence). This CDR3 region has 15 residues. V was trimmed by 6 bases and J by 0 bases, leaving 15 bases between them. The CDR3 sequence is CASSSSPISSYEQYF. CDR3 nucleotides: TGTGCCAGCAGCTCTTCACCCATAAGCTCCTACGAGCAGTACTTC.

The chain carries TRBV7-2 and TRBJ2-5, with 10 bases fitting TRBD1. CDR1 SGHTA and CDR2 FQGNSA come from the germline V gene. This CDR3 is built from 15 residues. V trimming: 7 bases; J trimming: 5 bases; junction bases outside the gene matches: 10. CDR3 region: CASTSDRGPGETQYF. As DNA, the CDR3 is TGTGCCAGCACCTCAGACAGGGGGCCTGGGGAGACCCAGTACTTC.

The chain links TRBV7-9 to TRBJ1-1; D call uncertain. V was trimmed by 5 bases and J by 1 base, leaving 8 bases between them. The CDR3 length is 13 residues. Germline V gives CDR1 SEHNR, CDR2 FQNEAQ (reference sequence). The CDR3 nucleotides read TGTGCCAGCAGCCCGCGAGGGAACACTGAAGCTTTCTTT. Its protein product is CASSPRGNTEAFF.

This clone has just one count. The chain links TRBV7-2 to TRBJ2-7, with 14 bases aligning to TRBD2. This CDR3 is 15 amino acids long. Germline CDR1 SGHTA, CDR2 FQGNSA. The V segment lost 5 bases and the J segment 4 bases; nucleotides outside the gene matches: 4. The DNA of the CDR3 is TGTGCCAGCAGCCAGGGACTAGCGGGGGCTTACGAGCAGTACTTC. The encoded protein is CASSQGLAGAYEQYF.

A single count supports this clone. The rearrangement links TRBV6-5 to TRBJ1-3; 9 bases agree with TRBD1. The CDR3 totals 15 residues. The J segment lost 5 bases and the V segment lost 1 base, leaving 3 bases of the junction unmatched. From germline, CDR1 is MNHEY and CDR2 SVGAGI. The CDR3 sequence: CASSYFGTGRNTIYF. As DNA, the CDR3 is TGTGCCAGCAGTTACTTCGGGACAGGGAGAAACACCATATATTTT.

The gene calls are TRBV10-3 and TRBJ2-1; D uncertain. V lost 2 bases and J 6 bases, leaving 8 bases between the germline ends. In germline, CDR1 is ENHRY, CDR2 SYGVKD. The CDR3 extends over 13 amino acids. For the CDR3, the DNA is TGTGCCATCAGTGAGCCAGTTAGCAATGAGCAGTTCTTC. This translates into CAISEPVSNEQFF.

V is TRBV28 and J is TRBJ1-6, with D possibly matching TRBD1 (5 bases). CDR3 length equals 12 residues. Trimming removed 8 bases at V and 7 bases at J, with 9 bases between. Per the germline V gene, CDR1 is MDHEN and CDR2 is SYDVKM. The CDR3 sequence: CASGYRNSPLHF. DNA for the CDR3: TGTGCCAGCGGTTACAGGAATTCACCCCTCCACTTT.

The chain employs TRBV6-6 and TRBJ2-3; 7 nucleotides align to TRBD1. The length of the CDR3 is 14 residues. Trimming cost V 2 bases and J 5 bases; bases outside gene matches: 4. Per the germline V gene, CDR1 is MNHNY and CDR2 is SVGAGI (reference sequence). The CDR3 sequence: CASSYRDRKDTQYF. As DNA, the CDR3 is TGTGCCAGCAGTTACCGGGACAGAAAAGATACGCAGTATTTT.